This TCR beta chain was captured in a study of blood T cell repertoires in COVID-19. Overall study: From T cells, B-cell-depleted T cells, or PBMCs came the material, which was cDNA or gDNA.

Original processing methods: Quantification of nucleated cells was approximated via reference gene primer amplification. Assay: immunoSEQ multiplex PCR; the TCRdb copy retains only in-frame clones and omits some. For V, J and clone size, that table is used; D and trimming come from the DNA. The sample includes about 66,000 clones, roughly 88% of them seen just once. Trimming pared 5 bases from V and 7 bases from J, leaving 21 bases between. There are 16 residues in the CDR3. Germline assignment: CDR1 LGHNT and CDR2 FRNRAP. The sequencing input was peripheral blood. This clonotype originated in a man in his 70s with acute or convalescent COVID-19. The V gene is TRBV12-5, the J gene TRBJ2-1; tentatively, D is TRBD2 (6 bases). The CDR3 sequence: CASGPSTGVERNEQFF. In DNA form, the CDR3 reads TGTGCTAGTGGTCCCTCTACGGGGGTCGAGAGGAATGAGCAGTTCTTC.